The clone carrying this T cell receptor (beta chain) was picked up many times. V was clipped by 7 bases and J by 6 bases; unmatched bases: 9. Germline V gene lookup returns CDR1 WSHSY and CDR2 SAAADI. CDR3 length: 13 residues. This sample stems from a study of Graves' ophthalmopathy and Graves' hyperthyroidism. The authors amplified TCR beta CDR3 regions from RNA transcripts. The library came from an HTBI-primed first-round RT-PCR and a second-round multiplex PCR. TCRdb ran MiXCR on the multiplex PCR reads and lists one entry per CDR3 protein. The repertoire holds a few hundred thousand distinct CDR3 sequences, with under 40% as singletons. Researchers turned away patients with other autoimmune diseases, uncontrolled infections, pregnancy or lactation.

This TCR was recovered from an adult man with Graves' hyperthyroidism. The sequencing input was peripheral blood or thyroid tissue (not recorded which). This rearrangement joins TRBV10-2 to TRBJ2-7, with 7 bases lining up with TRBD2. This chain's CDR3 is CASKRGDISEQYF. DNA for the CDR3: TGCGCCAGCAAGCGGGGAGACATTTCCGAGCAGTACTTC.